This note documents a single T cell receptor beta chain sequence. V shed 2 bases and J shed 0 bases, with 16 bases lying between them. The germline CDR1 and CDR2 sequences are LNHDA and SQIVND (reference sequence). This CDR3 contains 17 residues. The data were obtained in a study of shared clonotypes between healthy human individuals. Deep was the level at which the assay was run. TCRdb keeps only in-frame clones here, not all; method: immunoSEQ multiplex PCR. Among 2 million to 3 million clones listed, around nine tenths were seen once. The rearrangement uses TRBV19 and TRBJ1-2; a possible D gene is TRBD1 (6 bases). The sequenced sample was naive CD4+ T cells sorted from blood. The subset denotes: CD45RA+ positively selected. This clonotype was sampled from a man aged 18 to 30 in good health. CDR3 protein: CASSILAGAGANYGYTF. The CDR3 nucleotides are TGTGCCAGTAGTATATTGGCAGGGGCGGGAGCTAACTATGGCTACACCTTC. Full variable domain (outside the CDR3, taken from reference TRBV19 and TRBJ1-2): DGGITQSPKYLFRKEGQNVTLSCEQNLNHDAMYWYRQDPGQGLRLIYYSQIVNDFQKGDIAEGYSVSREKKESFPLTVTSAQKNPTAFYLCASSILAGAGANYGYTFGSGTRLTVV.